The present entry profiles one TCR beta chain with its context. J gave up 2 bases and V 8 bases, and 9 bases lay outside the gene matches. CDR1 and CDR2 from the germline V gene are MDHEN and SYDVKM. The CDR3 is 15 amino acids. Assay: immunoSEQ multiplex PCR; the TCRdb copy retains only in-frame clones and omits some. The table shows approximately 20,000 clones, with about 90% occurring only once. The sample is drawn from a study of T cell changes during pregnancy in multiple sclerosis. The source of this sequence is a female donor in good health, enrolled as a control in a pregnancy study. The chain joins TRBV28 to TRBJ2-1, with 7 bases identical to TRBD1. The starting material was CD8+ T cells from peripheral blood mononuclear cells, obtained in the second trimester of pregnancy. CDR3 DNA sequence: TGTGCCAGCGGGGGAACAGGGGTCACCTACAATGAGCAGTTCTTC. Protein: CASGGTGVTYNEQFF.